This T cell receptor beta chain was sequenced during a study of OX40 agonist ivuxolimab in advanced cancers. Regarding the study as a whole: Which antigen the expanded peripheral T cells recognized is unknown.

Using immunoSEQ multiplex PCR, the repertoire was profiled, and TCRdb retains in-frame clones only, with some absent. The table shows 40,000 to 60,000 clones, with 80% to 85% occurring only once. The CDR3 length is 14 residues. Germline V gene data show CDR1 as MNHEY and CDR2 as SMNVEV (reference sequence). V shed 7 bases, J shed 5 bases, and the junction held 8 bases outside the gene matches. A note on this clone: The antigen is unknown.

Sequencing used CD4+ or CD8+ T cells sorted from blood, obtained in a trial of the OX40 agonist ivuxolimab. The V call is TRBV27, the J call TRBJ2-5; 9 nucleotides line up with TRBD2. This sequence was found in an adult with an advanced solid tumor such as melanoma, head and neck, liver or kidney cancer. DNA for the CDR3: TGTGCCAGCACCTCGGCGGGAGGGGGGGAGACCCAGTACTTC. Its protein is CASTSAGGGETQYF.